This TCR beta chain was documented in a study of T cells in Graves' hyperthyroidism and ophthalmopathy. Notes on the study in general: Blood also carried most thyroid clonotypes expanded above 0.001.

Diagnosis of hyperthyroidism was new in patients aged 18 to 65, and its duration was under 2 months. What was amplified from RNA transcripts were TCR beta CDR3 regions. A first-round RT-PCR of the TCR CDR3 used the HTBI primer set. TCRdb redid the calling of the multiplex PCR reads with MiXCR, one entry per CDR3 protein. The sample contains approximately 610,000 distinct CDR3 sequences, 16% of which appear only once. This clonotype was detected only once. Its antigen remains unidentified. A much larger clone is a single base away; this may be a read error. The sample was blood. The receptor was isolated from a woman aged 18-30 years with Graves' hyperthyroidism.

The CDR3 region is CASSQELSVNEQFF. The CDR3 DNA is TGTGCCAGCAGCCAAGAGTTATCGGTCAATGAGCAGTTCTTC. This chain connects TRBV3-1 to TRBJ2-1; no firm D call. V lost 0 bases and J 6 bases, leaving 9 bases between the germline ends. Germline V gives CDR1 LGHDT, CDR2 YNNKEL (reference sequence). The CDR3 is made up of 14 amino acids.